This T cell receptor beta chain comes out of a study of blood T cell repertoires in COVID-19. V was pared by 5 bases and J by 8 bases, with 14 bases of the junction left unmatched. The CDR3 totals 15 residues. CDR1 LNHDA and CDR2 SQIVND come from the germline V gene (reference sequence). TCRdb's copy holds only in-frame clones and misses some; the assay was immunoSEQ multiplex PCR. The data hold hundreds of thousands of clones, with around 89% observed a single time. Either two negative PCRs, clearance, or symptom resolution qualified Cohort 3 donors as recovered. The sequenced sample consisted of PBMCs or T cells enriched from blood (not recorded which). The chain joins TRBV19 to TRBJ1-2; 7 bases are a match to TRBD1. The sequence was obtained from a woman aged 45-59 years who had recovered from COVID-19. The CDR3 bases are TGTGCCAGTAGTTCCCTGACAGGGATGACAGGGGGCTACACCTTC. Protein product: CASSSLTGMTGGYTF.